Below are 18 T cell receptor beta chains sequenced from a single sample in a study of CD8+CD57+ T cells in acquired aplastic anemia. All sequencing subjects had displayed CD8+CD57+ cell expansion on flow cytometry. Genomic DNA provided the template from which TCR beta VDJ and CDR3 profiles were obtained. TCRdb re-called the reads with MiXCR, one entry per CDR3 protein. The sample lists around 250,000 distinct CDR3 sequences, 70% to 85% occurring once. What was sequenced was sorted CD4+, CD8+, or CD8+CD57+ T cells (not recorded which) from PBMCs. The source is a human donor with aplastic anemia.

This clonotype appeared a few times. The CDR3 end shows no conserved phenylalanine or tryptophan, and so a read error is likely. It is unclear where the CDR3 begins or ends on the DNA, so no DNA is shown, and the CDR3 is as TCRdb lists it. CDR3 sequence reads: CASSAGTARNQPL. This chain links TRBV9 with TRBJ1-1; no check of the table's D call, TRBD1, against the DNA was made. The germline V gene encodes CDR1 SGDLS and CDR2 YYNGEE. The CDR3 totals 13 residues, both ends included.

The V call is TRBV9, the J call TRBJ2-3; a weak D match, TRBD2 (6 bases). This CDR3 is 15 amino acids long. The V gene's germline CDR1 is SGDLS and CDR2 YYNGEE. V shed 5 bases and J shed 4 bases, with 17 bases lying between them. CDR3 DNA: TGTGCCAGCAGTCCTGGGGGACTTCTCTCAGATACGCAGTATTTT. This codes for CASSPGGLLSDTQYF.

This clonotype was found once. As the CDR3 is not closed by the conserved phenylalanine or tryptophan, this likely results from a read error. It is unclear where the CDR3 begins or ends on the DNA, so no DNA is shown, and the CDR3 is as TCRdb lists it. The J gene is TRBJ2-4, the V gene TRBV7-3; TRBD2 is taken as the D call from the table, unchecked against the DNA. Both ends counted, the CDR3 spans 12 residues. Germline V lookup: CDR1 SGHTA, CDR2 FQGTGA. This CDR3 is CACGGAEKRYYI.

This chain uses TRBV7-8 with TRBJ2-3; D unclear. V lost 1 base, J lost 12 bases, and 23 bases lay in between. CDR3 length: 16 amino acids. Germline CDR1 is SGHVS and CDR2 is FQNEAQ. CDR3 in DNA: TGTGCCAGCAGCTTAGGGAGAGGTCCCGATACGCAGTATCAGTATTTT. Translation: CASSLGRGPDTQYQYF.

The V call is TRBV2, the J call TRBJ2-3, with D unresolved. V lost 7 bases to trimming and J lost 1 base, with 12 bases between them. Looked up from germline, CDR1 is SNHLY and CDR2 is FYNNEI. The CDR3 has 14 residues. CDR3 protein: CASINEPGTDTQYF. CDR3 nucleotides: TGTGCCAGCATCAACGAACCGGGCACAGATACGCAGTATTTT.

The chain couples TRBV7-4 to TRBJ2-3; the D gene could be TRBD1 or TRBD2 (5 bases each). CDR3 length equals 12 residues. Trimming took 5 bases from V and 6 from J, leaving 9 bases between them. Germline V gene data show CDR1 as SGHVT and CDR2 as SQSDAQ. In DNA form, the CDR3 reads TGTGCCAGCAGCATAGGGACCGATACGCAGTATTTT. Its protein is CASSIGTDTQYF. The full variable domain, its missing parts supplied by reference TRBV7-4 and TRBJ2-3, is GAGVSQSPRYKVAKRGRDVALRCDSISGHVTLYWYRQTLGQGSEVLTYSQSDAQRDKSGRPSGRFSAERPERSVSTLKIQRTEQGDSAVYLCASSIGTDTQYFGPGTRLTVL.

This clonotype has only a few counts. CDR3 bases: TGTGCCAGTATCGATGGGCCTAGGGACACCATATATTTT. This sequence encodes CASIDGPRDTIYF. This sequence joins TRBV19 and TRBJ1-3; D call uncertain. Germline V lookup: CDR1 LNHDA, CDR2 SQIVND (reference sequence). There are 13 residues in the CDR3. V lost 7 bases, J lost 8 bases, and 15 bases lay in between.

This clonotype has only one observation. The junction does not match germline at one end; this may be a read error. The chain recombines TRBV7-9 with TRBJ1-6; D is undetermined. The CDR3 runs to 14 residues. Per the germline V gene, CDR1 is SEHNR and CDR2 is FQNEAQ (reference sequence). CDR3 protein: CASSLSGSNAAIVF. CDR3 sequence (DNA): TGTGCCAGCAGCTTGAGTGGTAGTAACGCGGCCATCGTCTTT.

This rearrangement joins TRBV7-2 to TRBJ2-6; a weak D match, TRBD2 (6 bases). The CDR3 extends over 16 amino acids. The V end was cut by 5 bases, the J end by 11 bases, with 22 bases between. Germline CDR1 reads SGHTA; CDR2 reads FQGNSA. The CDR3 sequence: CASSHGGGEQQYVLTF. The CDR3 DNA reads TGTGCCAGCAGCCATGGAGGCGGGGAGCAGCAGTACGTCCTGACTTTC.

Only a few counts were recorded for this clonotype. V and J are TRBV11-3 and TRBJ1-5, with D hard to call. Deletions cut 1 base from V and 4 bases from J, with 11 bases between. Looked up from germline, CDR1 is SGHNT and CDR2 is YENEEA. The CDR3 spans 15 residues. The CDR3 sequence: CASSLAVARNQPQHF. CDR3 in DNA: TGTGCCAGCAGCTTAGCGGTCGCGAGAAATCAGCCCCAGCATTTT.

A remark on this clonotype: One junction end disagrees with the germline gene, perhaps due to a read error. The chain couples TRBV7-6 to TRBJ1-2; D perhaps matches TRBD1 (5 bases). Germline assignment: CDR1 SGHVS and CDR2 FNYEAQ. There are 14 residues in the CDR3. The CDR3 DNA reads TGTGCCAGCACCCTAAGTCGGGTCCCCTCTGGGGCCAACTTC. Its protein is CASTLSRVPSGANF.

This clonotype was picked up a small number of times. The CDR3 region is CASSTGTEAFF. CDR3 nucleotide sequence: TGTGCCAGCAGTACAGGCACTGAAGCTTTCTTT. The J gene is TRBJ1-1, the V gene TRBV12-3 or TRBV12-4; D perhaps matches TRBD1 (5 bases). The CDR3 sequence is 11 residues long. Trimming pared 5 bases from V and 4 bases from J, leaving 5 bases between.

The chain is built from TRBV5-6 and TRBJ2-3; weak D call: TRBD2 (5 bases). Between the trimmed V and J ends, which lost 0 bases and 5 bases, there was a span of 13 bases. Germline lookup yields CDR1 SGHDT and CDR2 YYEEEE. CDR3 size: 15 residues. The DNA of the CDR3 is TGTGCCAGCAGCTTGGCGGAGGCAGGTGGAGATACGCAGTATTTT. This encodes CASSLAEAGGDTQYF.

The chain joins TRBV2 to TRBJ1-2; weak D call: TRBD1 (6 bases). Trimming took 8 bases from V and 5 from J, leaving 21 bases between them. The germline V gene has CDR1 SNHLY and CDR2 FYNNEI. The CDR3 sequence is 15 residues long. CDR3: CASGDAGGAAYGYTF. The DNA for the CDR3 is TGTGCCAGCGGCGACGCGGGGGGCGCCGCGTATGGCTACACCTTC.

This clonotype appeared a single time. The chain recombines TRBV6-5 with TRBJ1-2, with D tentatively TRBD1 (6 bases). Germline CDR1 MNHEY, CDR2 SVGAGI. The CDR3 loop spans 15 amino acids. V dropped 2 bases and J dropped 4 bases, with 14 bases sitting between them. The DNA for the CDR3 is TGTGCCAGCAGTTACAGCGGACAGAGTGTCTATGGCTACACCTTC. This sequence encodes CASSYSGQSVYGYTF.

The chain is built from TRBV9 and TRBJ2-7; TRBD2 might be the D (6 bases). The CDR3 loop spans 18 amino acids. V shed 4 bases and J shed 1 base, with 24 bases lying between them. In germline, CDR1 is SGDLS, CDR2 YYNGEE. The CDR3 DNA follows: TGTGCCAGCAGCTTTCGTCCAGGCGGGACCGGCCTTTCCTACGAGCAGTACGTC. Protein: CASSFRPGGTGLSYEQYV.

As concerns this clonotype: A much larger clone lies one base from this, so it may be a read error. The chain joins TRBV11-3 to TRBJ2-1, with D perhaps TRBD1 (6 bases). CDR1 and CDR2 from the germline V gene are SGHNT and YENEEA. This CDR3 is built from 15 residues. This CDR3 is CASSLDLTGYNEKFF. The DNA of the CDR3 is TGTGCCAGCAGCTTAGATCTGACAGGCTACAATGAGAAGTTCTTC.

In the case of this clonotype: As the CDR3 is not closed by the conserved phenylalanine or tryptophan, this likely results from a read error. It is unclear where the CDR3 begins or ends on the DNA, so no DNA is shown, and the CDR3 is as TCRdb lists it. The V and J genes are TRBV19 and TRBJ2-1; TRBD1 reflects the table's D call only, with no check against the DNA. Germline values: CDR1 LNHDA, CDR2 SQIVND (reference sequence). Ends included, the CDR3 has 15 residues. This chain's CDR3 is CASSAGECGYTFGSG.